This T cell receptor beta chain was profiled in a study of low-dose radiotherapy and immunotherapy resistance in tumors. Study context: Cohort 1 patients were irradiated with 0.5 Gy fractions every 2 weeks to 6.5 Gy total.

Stated time point: after trial treatment. Described treatment: LDRT plus nivolumab, ipilimumab, low-dose cyclophosphamide and aspirin (RACIN trial). This clonotype occurred many times. V was pared by 5 bases and J by 3 bases, with 17 bases between. Germline CDR1 and CDR2: MNHEY and SVGEGT. This CDR3 spans 15 amino acids. TRAV- and TRBV-specific primers were used for first-strand cDNA, which covered alpha and beta chains. A roughly 19-cycle PCR with a constant-region primer and V-primer adapter amplified TCRs. TCRdb re-analysed the reads in MiXCR, keeping a single row per CDR3 protein. Among 100,000 or so distinct CDR3 sequences, 20% to 25% were seen once, and the ten largest hold 4.1%.

The input for sequencing was PBMCs, taken after low-dose radiotherapy plus immunotherapy. This chain uses TRBV6-2 or TRBV6-3 with TRBJ2-7; D is uncertain. The receptor comes from a male donor with prostate cancer. CDR3 sequence: CASSEALHALYEQYF. DNA of the CDR3: TGTGCCAGCAGTGAAGCTTTACACGCACTCTACGAGCAGTACTTC.